This T cell receptor beta chain was recovered during a study of CD8 T cells in Susac syndrome. The RNA input was roughly 0.45 to 1 ug, and it was reverse transcribed with random hexamers. TCR beta CDR3 was amplified by immunoSEQ covering 54 Vbeta and 13 Jbeta. TCRdb re-called the immunoSEQ multiplex PCR reads with MiXCR, one entry per CDR3 protein. The repertoire consists of under 200,000 distinct CDR3 sequences, with 90% to 95% occurring once and the leading ten covering about 0.1%. High-throughput TCR beta sequencing covered peripheral CD8+ and CD4+ T cells. The control participants were healthy donors, and these controls were matched with respect to both age and sex. TEMRA cells underwent FACS enrichment and CD8+ and CD4+ T cells underwent negative isolation. The junction had 6 bases not matched to a gene; V was cut back by 5 bases and J by 0 bases. The CDR3 loop spans 16 amino acids. Looked up from germline, CDR1 is MNHEY and CDR2 is SMNVEV (reference sequence).

The sequencing input was CD4+ T cells from PBMCs. This receptor was taken from a human donor in good health. This chain joins TRBV27 and TRBJ2-3; 9 nucleotides agree with TRBD2. DNA for the CDR3: TGTGCCAGCAGTGCCACCCTAGCGGGAAGCACAGATACGCAGTATTTT. It translates to CASSATLAGSTDTQYF.